This TCR beta chain was found in a study of blood T cell repertoires in COVID-19. Background on the study: The United States, Italy and Spain provided the acute and convalescent COVID-19 samples.

Sequencing was performed with immunoSEQ multiplex PCR; in TCRdb, only in-frame clones are kept and a portion is missing. The profile shows 85,000 to 90,000 clones, roughly three quarters of them singletons. This CDR3 spans 16 amino acids. The trim removed 0 bases at V and 6 bases at J, leaving 7 bases unmatched. CDR1 is ENHRY, CDR2 SYGVKD, per germline. Sequenced material: peripheral blood. This TCR was recovered from a man in his sixties or seventies with acute or convalescent COVID-19. The chain uses TRBV10-3 and TRBJ1-3; 8 bases agree with TRBD1. The DNA for the CDR3 is TGTGCCATCAGTGAGTCGGGGCCAGGGGGCATAAACACCATATATTTT. This gives the protein CAISESGPGGINTIYF.